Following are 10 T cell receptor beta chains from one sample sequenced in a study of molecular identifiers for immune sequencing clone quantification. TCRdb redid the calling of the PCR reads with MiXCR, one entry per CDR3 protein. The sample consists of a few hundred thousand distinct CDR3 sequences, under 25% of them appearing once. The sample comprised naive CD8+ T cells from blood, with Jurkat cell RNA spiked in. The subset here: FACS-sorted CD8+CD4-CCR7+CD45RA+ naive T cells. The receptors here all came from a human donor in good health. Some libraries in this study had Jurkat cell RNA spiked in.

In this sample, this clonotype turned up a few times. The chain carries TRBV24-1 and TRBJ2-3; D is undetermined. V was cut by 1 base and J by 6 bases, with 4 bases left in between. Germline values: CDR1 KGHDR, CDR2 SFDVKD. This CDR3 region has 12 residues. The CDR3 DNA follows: TGTGCCACCAGTGATTTAAGTGATACGCAGTATTTT. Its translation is CATSDLSDTQYF.

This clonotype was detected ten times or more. As DNA, the CDR3 is TGTGCCAGCAGCCAAGGCCGGGCCAGCCCGATTGGCAACGAGCAGTACTTC. Translated: CASSQGRASPIGNEQYF. The chain uses TRBV14 and TRBJ2-7; D uncertain. The V and J ends lost 1 base and 5 bases respectively, with 21 bases between them. The CDR3 has 17 residues. Germline CDR1 and CDR2: SGHDN and FVKESK.

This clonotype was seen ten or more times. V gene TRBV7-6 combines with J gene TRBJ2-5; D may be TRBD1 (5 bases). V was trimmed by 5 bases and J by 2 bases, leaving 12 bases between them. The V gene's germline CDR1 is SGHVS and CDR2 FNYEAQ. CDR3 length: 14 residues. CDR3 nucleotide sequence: TGTGCCAGCAGCCCCGACAGAGTTCAAGAGACCCAGTACTTC. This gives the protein CASSPDRVQETQYF.

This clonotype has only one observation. CDR3 residues: CAWTRPGLNYEQYF. The CDR3 DNA reads TGTGCCTGGACCCGGCCAGGGCTTAACTACGAGCAGTACTTC. The chain uses TRBV30 and TRBJ2-7; TRBD1 might be the D (5 bases). This CDR3 spans 14 amino acids. V lost 4 bases and J lost 3, with 16 bases in between. The germline V gene has CDR1 GTSNPN and CDR2 SVGIG (reference sequence).

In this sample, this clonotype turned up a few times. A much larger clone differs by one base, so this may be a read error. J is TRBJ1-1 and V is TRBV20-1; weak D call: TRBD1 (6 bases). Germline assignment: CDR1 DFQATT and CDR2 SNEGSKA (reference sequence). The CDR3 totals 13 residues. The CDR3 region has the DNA TGCGGTGGATTGGCAGGGGATTACACTGAAGCTTTCTTT. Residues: CGGLAGDYTEAFF.

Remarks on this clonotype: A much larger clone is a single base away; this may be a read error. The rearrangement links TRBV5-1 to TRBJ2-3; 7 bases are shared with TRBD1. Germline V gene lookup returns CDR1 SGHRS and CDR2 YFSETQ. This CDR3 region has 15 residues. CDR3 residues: CASSSQGPYTDTQCF. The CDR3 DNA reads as TGCGCCAGCAGCTCACAGGGGCCTTACACAGATACGCAGTGTTTT.

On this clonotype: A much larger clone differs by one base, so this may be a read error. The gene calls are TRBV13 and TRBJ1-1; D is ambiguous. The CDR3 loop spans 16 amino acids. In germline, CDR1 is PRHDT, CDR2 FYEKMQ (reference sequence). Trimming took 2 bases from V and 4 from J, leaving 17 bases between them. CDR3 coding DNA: TGTGCCAGCAGCTTAAAGGCAACGCTGAGATCCACTGAAGCTTTCTTT. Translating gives CASSLKATLRSTEAFF. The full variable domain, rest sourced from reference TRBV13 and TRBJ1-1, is AAGVIQSPRHLIKEKRETATLKCYPIPRHDTVYWYQQGPGQDPQFLISFYEKMQSDKGSIPDRFSAQQFSDYHSELNMSSLELGDSALYFCASSLKATLRSTEAFFGQGTRLTVV.

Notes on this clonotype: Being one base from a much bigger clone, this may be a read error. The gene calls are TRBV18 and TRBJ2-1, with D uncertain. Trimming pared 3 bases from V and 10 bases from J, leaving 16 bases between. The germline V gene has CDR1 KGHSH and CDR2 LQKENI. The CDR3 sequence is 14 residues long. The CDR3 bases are TGTGCCAGCTCACCGGAGAGTCGGGTATTAGAGCAGTTCTTC. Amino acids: CASSPESRVLEQFF.

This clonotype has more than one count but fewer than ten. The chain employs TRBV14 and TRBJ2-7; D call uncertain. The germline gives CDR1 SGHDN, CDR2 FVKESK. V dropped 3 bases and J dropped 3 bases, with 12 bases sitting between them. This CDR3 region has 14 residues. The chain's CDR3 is CASSHSDGYYEQYF. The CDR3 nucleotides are TGTGCCAGCAGCCACTCGGACGGATACTACGAGCAGTACTTC.

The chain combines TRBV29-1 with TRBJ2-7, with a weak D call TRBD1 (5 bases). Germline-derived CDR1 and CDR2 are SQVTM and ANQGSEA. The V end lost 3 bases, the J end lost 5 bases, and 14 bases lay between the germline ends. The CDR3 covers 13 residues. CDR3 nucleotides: TGCAGCGTTGAGGACGTCCAGGGTCACGAGCAGTACTTC. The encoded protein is CSVEDVQGHEQYF.